These T cell receptor beta chains were read from a single sample in a study of cytomegalovirus exposure and HLA in healthy donors. Repertoires were generated with immunoSEQ multiplex PCR, while TCRdb's copy carries only in-frame clones and drops some. The table lists about 210,000 clones, 60% to 80% of them singletons. The sample taken for sequencing was PBMCs. The source of these receptors is a male donor in good health and CMV-seronegative. Both conserved end residues are part of each CDR3. The D gene is left open where the match is weak. Size values are once, few and many counts, or a class for expanded clones, and some rows have none.

size: -
V: TRBV18
J: TRBJ2-5
D: TRBD2
CDR3: CASSPSFTSGEETQYF
DNA: TGTGCCAGCTCACCATCCTTCACTAGCGGGGAAGAGACCCAGTACTTC

size: -
V: TRBV2
J: TRBJ2-5
D: -
CDR3: CASLLGGDQETQYF
DNA: TGTGCCAGCCTTCTAGGGGGGGATCAAGAGACCCAGTACTTC

size: -
V: TRBV6-1
J: TRBJ1-2
D: -
CDR3: CASRKGAGRYGYTF
DNA: TGTGCCAGCAGAAAAGGGGCAGGGAGGTATGGCTACACCTTC

size: -
V: TRBV6-5
J: TRBJ2-5
D: TRBD1
CDR3: CASSPGQVRETQYF
DNA: TGTGCCAGCAGCCCTGGACAGGTTCGGGAGACCCAGTACTTC

size: few
V: TRBV4-3
J: TRBJ1-1
D: -
CDR3: CASSQVLGGTEAFF
DNA: TGCGCCAGCAGCCAAGTCCTAGGTGGGACTGAAGCTTTCTTT

size: -
V: TRBV29-1
J: TRBJ2-7
D: TRBD2
CDR3: CSVGLMSGRADEQYF
DNA: TGCAGCGTTGGTTTGATGAGCGGGAGGGCGGATGAGCAGTACTTC

size: -
V: TRBV20-1
J: TRBJ1-2
D: -
CDR3: CSAILIHGYTF
DNA: TGCAGTGCGATCCTAATCCATGGCTACACCTTC

size: few
V: TRBV5-4
J: TRBJ1-4
D: -
CDR3: CASSQGSPIVLEKLFF
DNA: TGTGCCAGCAGCCAGGGGAGCCCGATTGTACTTGAAAAACTGTTTTTT

size: few
V: TRBV5-4
J: TRBJ1-3
D: -
CDR3: CASSSSTARGNTIYF
DNA: TGTGCCAGCAGCTCCTCGACAGCAAGAGGAAACACCATATATTTT

size: -
V: TRBV2
J: TRBJ2-6
D: -
CDR3: CASHISGANVLTF
DNA: TGTGCCAGCCACATCTCTGGGGCCAACGTCCTGACTTTC

size: -
V: TRBV27
J: TRBJ2-3
D: -
CDR3: CASGQTATTDTQYF
DNA: TGTGCCAGCGGACAGACAGCCACCACAGATACGCAGTATTTT

size: -
V: TRBV29-1
J: TRBJ2-1
D: TRBD1
CDR3: CSGVWTGNEQFF
DNA: TGCAGCGGAGTGTGGACAGGGAACGAGCAGTTCTTC

size: -
V: TRBV15
J: TRBJ2-1
D: -
CDR3: CATSRPGHGVNEQFF
DNA: TGTGCCACCAGCAGGCCAGGACATGGGGTCAATGAGCAGTTCTTC

size: -
V: TRBV6-5
J: TRBJ1-6
D: -
CDR3: CASSATGQYNSPLHF
DNA: TGTGCCAGCAGCGCCACGGGACAATATAATTCACCCCTCCACTTT

size: -
V: TRBV15
J: TRBJ1-1
D: -
CDR3: CATSPPNRQNTEAFF
DNA: TGTGCCACCAGCCCCCCCAACAGGCAGAACACTGAAGCTTTCTTT

size: -
V: TRBV19
J: TRBJ1-5
D: -
CDR3: CASSIQGRYQPQHF
DNA: TGTGCCAGTAGTATACAGGGGCGGTACCAGCCCCAGCATTTT

size: -
V: TRBV6-6
J: TRBJ1-1
D: -
CDR3: CASSSPGGTEAFF
DNA: TGTGCCAGCAGTTCCCCCGGGGGCACTGAAGCTTTCTTT

size: -
V: TRBV25-1
J: TRBJ1-2
D: -
CDR3: CASSESTTVGGYTF
DNA: TGTGCCAGCAGTGAATCCACGACAGTAGGTGGCTACACCTTC

size: -
V: TRBV27
J: TRBJ2-2
D: -
CDR3: CASRRTENTGELFF
DNA: TGTGCCAGCAGAAGAACAGAGAACACCGGGGAGCTGTTTTTT

size: -
V: TRBV2
J: TRBJ1-1
D: -
CDR3: CASSSTVNTEAFF
DNA: TGTGCCAGCAGTTCCACAGTGAACACTGAAGCTTTCTTT

size: -
V: TRBV7-3
J: TRBJ2-2
D: -
CDR3: CASSLSAGELFF
DNA: TGTGCCAGCAGCTTGTCGGCCGGGGAGCTGTTTTTT

size: -
V: TRBV25-1
J: TRBJ2-3
D: TRBD2
CDR3: CASSELAGGPDTQYF
DNA: TGTGCCAGCAGTGAACTAGCGGGAGGGCCAGATACGCAGTATTTT

size: -
V: TRBV9
J: TRBJ2-5
D: TRBD2
CDR3: CASSENQRTSGLGETQYF
DNA: TGTGCCAGCAGTGAAAATCAAAGGACTAGCGGTTTGGGGGAGACCCAGTACTTC

size: few
V: TRBV28
J: TRBJ2-1
D: TRBD2
CDR3: CASSLSRTSGGDYNEQFF
DNA: TGTGCCAGCAGTTTATCCCGGACTAGCGGGGGGGACTACAATGAGCAGTTCTTC

size: -
V: TRBV2
J: TRBJ2-7
D: TRBD1
CDR3: CASSVEGQGFEQYF
DNA: TGTGCCAGCAGTGTAGAAGGACAGGGGTTCGAGCAGTACTTC

size: -
V: TRBV27
J: TRBJ2-6
D: -
CDR3: CASSLGGIYSGANVLTF
DNA: TGTGCCAGCAGCCTGGGGGGAATTTACTCTGGGGCCAACGTCCTGACTTTC

size: -
V: TRBV6-5
J: TRBJ2-6
D: -
CDR3: CASSYRVERANVLTF
DNA: TGTGCCAGCAGTTACCGAGTAGAGAGGGCCAACGTCCTGACTTTC

size: -
V: TRBV29-1
J: TRBJ1-5
D: -
CDR3: CSVEENSNQPQHF
DNA: TGCAGCGTTGAGGAGAATAGCAATCAGCCCCAGCATTTT

size: once
V: TRBV5-1
J: TRBJ2-7
D: -
CDR3: CASSLVQRYEQYF
DNA: TGCGCCAGCAGCTTGGTACAGAGATACGAGCAGTACTTC

size: few
V: TRBV4-3
J: TRBJ2-1
D: -
CDR3: CASSQGGFSSYNEQFF
DNA: TGCGCCAGCAGCCAAGGGGGCTTTAGCTCCTACAATGAGCAGTTCTTC

size: once
V: TRBV6-5
J: TRBJ2-5
D: -
CDR3: CASSYSFGRSREQYF
DNA: TGTGCCAGCAGTTACTCGTTCGGCCGGAGCCGAGAGCAGTACTTC

size: few
V: TRBV4-1
J: TRBJ1-6
D: -
CDR3: CASSLALTNSPLHF
DNA: TGCGCCAGCAGCCTCGCGCTCACTAATTCACCCCTCCACTTT

size: few
V: TRBV5-4
J: TRBJ2-2
D: -
CDR3: CASSRKWQDTNTGELFF
DNA: TGTGCCAGCAGCCGCAAATGGCAGGATACGAACACCGGGGAGCTGTTTTTT

size: -
V: TRBV5-1
J: TRBJ2-1
D: TRBD1
CDR3: CASSPDRGSYNEQFF
DNA: TGCGCCAGCAGCCCCGACAGGGGGTCCTACAATGAGCAGTTCTTC

size: -
V: TRBV28
J: TRBJ2-7
D: TRBD2
CDR3: CASSWGLAGGPYEQYF
DNA: TGTGCCAGCAGTTGGGGACTAGCGGGAGGGCCCTACGAGCAGTACTTC

size: -
V: TRBV30
J: TRBJ2-7
D: -
CDR3: CAWSVRGARILYEQYF
DNA: TGTGCCTGGAGTGTACGGGGGGCGCGTATATTATACGAGCAGTACTTC

size: -
V: TRBV10-3
J: TRBJ2-7
D: -
CDR3: CAISDLIGSNEQYF
DNA: TGTGCCATCAGTGACCTGATAGGGAGTAACGAGCAGTACTTC

size: -
V: TRBV18
J: TRBJ1-3
D: TRBD1
CDR3: CASSPPRTGSGNTIYF
DNA: TGTGCCAGCTCACCCCCCCGGACAGGCTCTGGAAACACCATATATTTT

size: few
V: TRBV28
J: TRBJ1-1
D: TRBD1
CDR3: CASNQRAGGSTEAFF
DNA: TGTGCCAGCAACCAACGGGCAGGGGGGTCCACTGAAGCTTTCTTT

size: -
V: TRBV27
J: TRBJ2-7
D: TRBD2
CDR3: CASSWGDRAGDVGEQYF
DNA: TGTGCCAGCAGCTGGGGGGACCGAGCGGGAGATGTGGGGGAGCAGTACTTC

size: -
V: TRBV28
J: TRBJ1-2
D: TRBD1
CDR3: CASSLGQGHFGYGYTF
DNA: TGTGCCAGCAGTCTTGGACAGGGCCATTTCGGGTATGGCTACACCTTC

size: -
V: TRBV18
J: TRBJ2-7
D: -
CDR3: CASSPAGRAGYEQYF
DNA: TGTGCCAGCTCACCAGCGGGAAGAGCGGGCTACGAGCAGTACTTC

size: -
V: TRBV27
J: TRBJ2-3
D: TRBD1
CDR3: CASTQQGAPSTDTQYF
DNA: TGTGCCAGCACCCAACAGGGGGCGCCTAGCACAGATACGCAGTATTTT

size: -
V: TRBV2
J: TRBJ1-4
D: -
CDR3: CASSPGATREKLFF
DNA: TGTGCCAGCAGCCCAGGGGCCACGCGTGAAAAACTGTTTTTT

size: -
V: TRBV7-9
J: TRBJ2-3
D: -
CDR3: CASSLAPLGDTQYF
DNA: TGTGCCAGCAGCTTAGCCCCACTAGGGGATACGCAGTATTTT

size: -
V: TRBV4-3
J: TRBJ1-5
D: -
CDR3: CASSQEKGPTWPQHF
DNA: TGCGCCAGCAGCCAAGAAAAGGGGCCCACTTGGCCCCAGCATTTT

size: -
V: TRBV4-3
J: TRBJ2-7
D: -
CDR3: CASSQRGGEGRVYEQYF
DNA: TGCGCCAGCAGCCAGAGGGGAGGCGAAGGCAGAGTCTACGAGCAGTACTTC

size: -
V: TRBV12-5
J: TRBJ1-1
D: TRBD1
CDR3: CASGLDRGEAFF
DNA: TGTGCTAGTGGTTTGGACAGGGGTGAAGCTTTCTTT

size: -
V: TRBV9
J: TRBJ1-6
D: -
CDR3: CASSGQVANSPLHF
DNA: TGTGCCAGCAGCGGCCAGGTGGCTAATTCACCCCTCCACTTT

size: -
V: TRBV30
J: TRBJ1-2
D: -
CDR3: CAWSGDSGYTF
DNA: TGTGCCTGGAGTGGAGACTCGGGCTACACCTTC

size: -
V: TRBV4-1
J: TRBJ1-6
D: -
CDR3: CASSLRQENSPLHF
DNA: TGCGCCAGCAGCCTCCGACAGGAAAATTCACCCCTCCACTTT

size: -
V: TRBV15
J: TRBJ1-3
D: -
CDR3: CATSRDRSDTIYF
DNA: TGTGCCACCAGCAGAGATCGATCGGACACCATATATTTT

size: once
V: TRBV5-1
J: TRBJ2-2
D: TRBD2
CDR3: CASSLEAGVSTGELFF
DNA: TGCGCCAGCAGCTTGGAGGCGGGAGTCAGCACCGGGGAGCTGTTTTTT

size: -
V: TRBV18
J: TRBJ1-2
D: TRBD1
CDR3: CASSPRTGVANYGYTF
DNA: TGTGCCAGCTCACCGAGGACAGGGGTAGCTAACTATGGCTACACCTTC

size: -
V: TRBV7-2
J: TRBJ1-4
D: -
CDR3: CASSLGRAATNEKLFF
DNA: TGTGCCAGCAGCTTAGGCCGCGCGGCAACTAATGAAAAACTGTTTTTT

size: -
V: TRBV5-1
J: TRBJ2-3
D: TRBD1
CDR3: CASRPSTGATADTQYF
DNA: TGCGCCAGCAGACCGTCGACAGGGGCTACCGCAGATACGCAGTATTTT